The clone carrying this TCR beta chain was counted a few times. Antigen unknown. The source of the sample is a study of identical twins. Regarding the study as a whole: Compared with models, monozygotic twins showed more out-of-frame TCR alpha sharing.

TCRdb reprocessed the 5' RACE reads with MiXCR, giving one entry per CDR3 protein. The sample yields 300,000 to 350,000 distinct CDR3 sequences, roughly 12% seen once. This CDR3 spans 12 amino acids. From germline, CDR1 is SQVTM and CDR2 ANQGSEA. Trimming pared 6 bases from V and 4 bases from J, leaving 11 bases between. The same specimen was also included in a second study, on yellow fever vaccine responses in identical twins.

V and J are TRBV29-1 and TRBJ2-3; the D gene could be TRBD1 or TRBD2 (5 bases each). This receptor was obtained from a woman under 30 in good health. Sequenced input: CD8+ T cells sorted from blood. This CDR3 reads CSVGDVPDTQYF. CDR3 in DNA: TGCAGCGTCGGGGACGTTCCAGATACGCAGTATTTT.